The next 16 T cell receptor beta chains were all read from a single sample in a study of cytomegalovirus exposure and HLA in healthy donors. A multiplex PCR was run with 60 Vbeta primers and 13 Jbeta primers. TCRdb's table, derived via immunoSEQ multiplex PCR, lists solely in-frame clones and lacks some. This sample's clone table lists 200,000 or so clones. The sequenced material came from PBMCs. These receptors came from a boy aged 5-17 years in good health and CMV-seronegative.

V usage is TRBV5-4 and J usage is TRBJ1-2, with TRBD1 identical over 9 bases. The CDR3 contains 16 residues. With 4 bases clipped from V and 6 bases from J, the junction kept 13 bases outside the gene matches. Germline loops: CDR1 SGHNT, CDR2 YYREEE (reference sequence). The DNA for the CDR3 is TGTGCCAGCAGCACACGCCTCGGACAGGGGATGAATGGCTACACCTTC. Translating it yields CASSTRLGQGMNGYTF.

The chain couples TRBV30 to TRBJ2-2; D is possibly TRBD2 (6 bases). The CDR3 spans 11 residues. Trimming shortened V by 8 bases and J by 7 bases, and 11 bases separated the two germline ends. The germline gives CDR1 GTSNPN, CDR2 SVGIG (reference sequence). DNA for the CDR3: TGTGCCCAGATGCGGGACGGGGAGCTGTTTTTT. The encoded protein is CAQMRDGELFF.

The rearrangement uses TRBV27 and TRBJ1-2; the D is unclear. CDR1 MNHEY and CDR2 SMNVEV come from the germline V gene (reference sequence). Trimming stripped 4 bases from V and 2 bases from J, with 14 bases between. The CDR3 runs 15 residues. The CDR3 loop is CASSSRPGGNYGYTF. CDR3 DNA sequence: TGTGCCAGCAGTTCTCGACCGGGCGGGAACTATGGCTACACCTTC.

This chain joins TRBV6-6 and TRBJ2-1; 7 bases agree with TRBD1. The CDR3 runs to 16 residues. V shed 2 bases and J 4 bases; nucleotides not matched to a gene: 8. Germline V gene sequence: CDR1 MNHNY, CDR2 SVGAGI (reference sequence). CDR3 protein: CASSYDATGIYNEQFF. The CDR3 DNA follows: TGTGCCAGCAGTTACGACGCGACAGGGATTTACAATGAGCAGTTCTTC.

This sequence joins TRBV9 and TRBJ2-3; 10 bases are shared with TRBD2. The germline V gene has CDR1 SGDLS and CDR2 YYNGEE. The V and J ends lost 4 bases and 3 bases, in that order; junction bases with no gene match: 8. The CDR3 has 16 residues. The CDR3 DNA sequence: TGTGCCAGCAGCTCAATAGCGGGGGGCGGGACAGATACGCAGTATTTT. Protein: CASSSIAGGGTDTQYF.

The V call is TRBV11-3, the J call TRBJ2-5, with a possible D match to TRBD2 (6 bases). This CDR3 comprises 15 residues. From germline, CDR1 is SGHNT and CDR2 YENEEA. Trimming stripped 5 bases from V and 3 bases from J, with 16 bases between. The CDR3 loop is CASSQGGGVEETQYF. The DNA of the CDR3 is TGTGCCAGCAGCCAAGGTGGAGGGGTAGAAGAGACCCAGTACTTC.

The CDR3 nucleotides are TGTGCCAGCAGCGTAGGGGGGCGTGGAAACACCATATATTTT. This sequence encodes CASSVGGRGNTIYF. The rearrangement links TRBV9 to TRBJ1-3, with D possibly being TRBD1 (6 bases). Germline V gives CDR1 SGDLS, CDR2 YYNGEE. V lost 0 bases to trimming and J lost 3 bases, with 7 bases between them. CDR3 length equals 14 residues.

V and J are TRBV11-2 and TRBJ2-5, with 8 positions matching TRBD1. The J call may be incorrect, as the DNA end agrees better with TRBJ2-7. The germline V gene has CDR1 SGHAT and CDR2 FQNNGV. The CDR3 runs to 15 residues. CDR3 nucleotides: TGTGCCAGCAGCGCCCCGATGGGACAGGACTACGAGCAGTACTTC. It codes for CASSAPMGQDYEQYF.

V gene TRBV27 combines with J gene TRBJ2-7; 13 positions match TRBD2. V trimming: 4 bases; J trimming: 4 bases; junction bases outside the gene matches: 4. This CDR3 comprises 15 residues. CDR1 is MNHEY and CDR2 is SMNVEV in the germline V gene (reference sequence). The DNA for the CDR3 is TGTGCCAGCAGTTCCGTGACTAGCGGGGGGTACGAGCAGTACTTC. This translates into CASSSVTSGGYEQYF.

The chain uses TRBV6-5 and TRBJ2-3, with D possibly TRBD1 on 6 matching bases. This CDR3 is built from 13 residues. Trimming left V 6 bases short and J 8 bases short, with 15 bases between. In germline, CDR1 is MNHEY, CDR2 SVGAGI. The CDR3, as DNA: TGTGCCAGCAGGAGGGATGCCAGGGGTACGCAGTATTTT. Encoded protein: CASRRDARGTQYF.

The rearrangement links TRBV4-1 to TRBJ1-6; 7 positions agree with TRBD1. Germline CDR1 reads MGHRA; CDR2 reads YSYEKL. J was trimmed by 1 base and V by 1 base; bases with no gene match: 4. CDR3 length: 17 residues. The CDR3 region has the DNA TGCGCCAGCAGCCAAGTGACAGGGCCTTCCTATAATTCACCCCTCCACTTT. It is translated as CASSQVTGPSYNSPLHF.

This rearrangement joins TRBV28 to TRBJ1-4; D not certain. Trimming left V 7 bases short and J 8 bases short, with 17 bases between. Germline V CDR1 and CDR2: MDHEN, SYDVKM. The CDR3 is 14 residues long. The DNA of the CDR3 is TGTGCCAGCATCCTAGCAGCGGGCGGGGAAAAACTGTTTTTT. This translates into CASILAAGGEKLFF.

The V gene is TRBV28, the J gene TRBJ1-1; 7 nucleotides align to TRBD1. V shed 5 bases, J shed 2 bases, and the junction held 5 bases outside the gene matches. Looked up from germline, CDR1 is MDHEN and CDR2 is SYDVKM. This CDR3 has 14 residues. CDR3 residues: CASSRYRGNTEAFF. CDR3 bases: TGTGCCAGCAGTCGCTACAGGGGTAACACTGAAGCTTTCTTT.

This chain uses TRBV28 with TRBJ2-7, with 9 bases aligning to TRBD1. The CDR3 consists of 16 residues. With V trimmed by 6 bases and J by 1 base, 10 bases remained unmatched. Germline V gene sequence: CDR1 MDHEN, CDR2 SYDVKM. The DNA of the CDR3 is TGTGCCAGCAGAGTATCCAAGGGACAGGGATCCTACGAGCAGTACTTC. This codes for CASRVSKGQGSYEQYF.

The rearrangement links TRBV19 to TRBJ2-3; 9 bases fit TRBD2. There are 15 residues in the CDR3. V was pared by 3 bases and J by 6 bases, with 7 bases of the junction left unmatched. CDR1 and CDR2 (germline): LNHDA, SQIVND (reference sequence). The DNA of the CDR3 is TGTGCCAGTAGTATTTCTAGCGGGGACTTGGATACGCAGTATTTT. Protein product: CASSISSGDLDTQYF.

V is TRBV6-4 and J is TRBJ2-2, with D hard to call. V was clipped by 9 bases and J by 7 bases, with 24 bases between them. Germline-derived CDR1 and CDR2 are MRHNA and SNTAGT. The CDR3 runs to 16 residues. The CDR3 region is CARRTYEPTTRGELFF. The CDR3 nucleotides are TGTGCCAGACGAACTTATGAGCCTACTACCCGCGGGGAGCTGTTTTTT.